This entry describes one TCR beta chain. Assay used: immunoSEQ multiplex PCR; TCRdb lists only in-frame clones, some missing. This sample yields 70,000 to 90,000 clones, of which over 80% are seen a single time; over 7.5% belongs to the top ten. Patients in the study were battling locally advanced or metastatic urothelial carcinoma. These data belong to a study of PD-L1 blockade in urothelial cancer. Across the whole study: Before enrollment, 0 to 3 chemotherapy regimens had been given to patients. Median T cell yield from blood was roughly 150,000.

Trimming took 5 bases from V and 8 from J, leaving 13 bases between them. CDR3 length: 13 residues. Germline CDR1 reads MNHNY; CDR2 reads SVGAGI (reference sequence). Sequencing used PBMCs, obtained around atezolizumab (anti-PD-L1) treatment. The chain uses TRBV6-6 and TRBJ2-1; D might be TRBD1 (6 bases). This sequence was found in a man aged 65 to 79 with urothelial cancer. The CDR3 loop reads CASSPDSPDEQFF. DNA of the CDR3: TGTGCCAGCAGTCCGGACAGTCCCGATGAGCAGTTCTTC.